The 14 T cell receptor beta chains in this list originate from one sample, sequenced in a study of T cells in localized non-small cell lung cancer. The table came from immunoSEQ multiplex PCR; TCRdb's copy has only in-frame clones and leaves some out. The sample carries 70,000 to 100,000 clones, around 82% recorded once. Sample: peripheral blood, taken before any cancer treatment. These receptors were taken from a female donor of 60 years or more with stage I lung adenocarcinoma.

The genes are TRBV28 and TRBJ1-1; D unclear. Germline lookup yields CDR1 MDHEN and CDR2 SYDVKM. This CDR3 is 11 amino acids long. V was clipped by 8 bases and J by 10 bases, with 14 bases between them. The CDR3 region has the DNA TGTGCCAGCCGGTCCTTGGCATTAGCTTTCTTT. Protein: CASRSLALAFF.

The V and J genes are TRBV27 and TRBJ2-7, with D perhaps TRBD1 (6 bases). The CDR3 sequence is 14 residues long. Germline V gene sequence: CDR1 MNHEY, CDR2 SMNVEV (reference sequence). The ends were cut back, 5 bases at V and 7 bases at J, with 18 bases in the middle. The CDR3 nucleotides are TGTGCCAGCAGTCCTGCCAGGGGCTTGGGGGAGCAGTACTTC. As protein: CASSPARGLGEQYF.

The V and J genes are TRBV5-8 and TRBJ2-5, with 15 bases lining up with TRBD2. Per germline, CDR1 SGHTS and CDR2 YDEGEE. V gave up 5 bases and J gave up 1 base; unmatched junction bases: 6. The CDR3 is made up of 17 amino acids. The DNA for the CDR3 is TGTGCCAGCAGTTCTGGACTAGCGGGGGGGGTCCAAGAGACCCAGTACTTC. As protein: CASSSGLAGGVQETQYF.

This clone was seen just once. The rearrangement links TRBV28 to TRBJ2-2, with D possibly being TRBD2 (5 bases). CDR1 and CDR2 from the germline V gene are MDHEN and SYDVKM. The ends were cut back, 2 bases at V and 0 bases at J, with 22 bases in the middle. The CDR3 extends over 20 amino acids. CDR3 bases: TGTGCCAGCAGTTTAGGCCCCTTGGTGGGAGATACAGCGAACACCGGGGAGCTGTTTTTT. Protein product: CASSLGPLVGDTANTGELFF.

The V call is TRBV10-3, the J call TRBJ2-2, with D uncertain. This CDR3 region has 15 residues. From germline, CDR1 is ENHRY and CDR2 SYGVKD. Trimming left V 3 bases short and J 0 bases short, with 8 bases between. The CDR3 spells CAISDDPPNTGELFF. CDR3 DNA: TGTGCCATCAGTGACGATCCCCCGAACACCGGGGAGCTGTTTTTT.

This chain links TRBV6-6 with TRBJ1-2; the D gene is possibly TRBD1 (5 bases). Germline V gene lookup returns CDR1 MNHNY and CDR2 SVGAGI (reference sequence). This CDR3 has 12 amino acids. V was pared by 8 bases and J by 4 bases, with 11 bases between. This chain's CDR3 is CASSGGSYGYTF. The CDR3 coding sequence is TGTGCCAGCTCCGGGGGGAGCTATGGCTACACCTTC.

The gene calls are TRBV15 and TRBJ2-3, with TRBD1 as a possible D gene (6 bases). Trimming removed 1 base from V and 6 bases from J, with 17 bases in between. Germline lookup yields CDR1 LNHNV and CDR2 YYDKDF (reference sequence). This CDR3 is built from 16 residues. In DNA form, the CDR3 reads TGTGCCACCAGCAGAGTCAGGGGAGCAGGCCGCGATACGCAGTATTTT. Residues: CATSRVRGAGRDTQYF.

This chain connects TRBV28 to TRBJ1-2, with 9 bases matching TRBD1. The CDR3 length is 14 residues. The germline V gene encodes CDR1 MDHEN and CDR2 SYDVKM. The V segment lost 5 bases and the J segment 8 bases; nucleotides outside the gene matches: 9. CDR3: CASSQLSGTGGYTF. CDR3 DNA: TGTGCCAGCAGTCAATTATCCGGGACAGGGGGCTACACCTTC.

The chain links TRBV30 to TRBJ2-4, with D unresolved. Looked up from germline, CDR1 is GTSNPN and CDR2 is SVGIG (reference sequence). This CDR3 has 12 residues. The V end lost 2 bases, the J end lost 4 bases, and 6 bases lay between the germline ends. CDR3 residues: CAWSNGKNIQYF. For the CDR3, the DNA is TGTGCCTGGAGTAATGGAAAAAACATTCAGTACTTC. Full variable domain (outside the CDR3, taken from reference TRBV30 and TRBJ2-4): SQTIHQWPATLVQPVGSPLSLECTVEGTSNPNLYWYRQAAGRGLQLLFYSVGIGQISSEVPQNLSASRPQDRQFILSSKKLLLSDSGFYLCAWSNGKNIQYFGAGTRLSVL.

The rearrangement uses TRBV19 and TRBJ2-1; TRBD2 aligns across 7 bases. Trimming at V came to 5 bases and at J to 1 base, leaving 5 bases not matched to a gene. Germline V lookup: CDR1 LNHDA, CDR2 SQIVND (reference sequence). The CDR3 loop spans 15 amino acids. CDR3 residues: CASSSLAASYNEQFF. As DNA, the CDR3 is TGTGCCAGTAGTTCTCTAGCGGCATCCTACAATGAGCAGTTCTTC. Looking up the rest from reference TRBV19 and TRBJ2-1 gives the full variable domain: DGGITQSPKYLFRKEGQNVTLSCEQNLNHDAMYWYRQDPGQGLRLIYYSQIVNDFQKGDIAEGYSVSREKKESFPLTVTSAQKNPTAFYLCASSSLAASYNEQFFGPGTRLTVL.

This chain connects TRBV7-2 to TRBJ1-5; 8 bases are shared with TRBD1. This CDR3 comprises 13 residues. Germline V gene data show CDR1 as SGHTA and CDR2 as FQGNSA. With 8 bases clipped from V and 4 bases from J, the junction kept 4 bases outside the gene matches. Here the CDR3 DNA reads TGTGCCAGCGTTACAGGGGGGAATCAGCCCCAGCATTTT. Residues: CASVTGGNQPQHF.

The chain links TRBV6-1 to TRBJ2-1; 8 bases agree with TRBD2. Germline V gives CDR1 MNHNS, CDR2 SASEGT. Trimming cost V 3 bases and J 2 bases; bases outside gene matches: 9. There are 17 residues in the CDR3. The CDR3 DNA sequence: TGTGCCAGCAGTGATTACCCGAGCGGGGGCGCCTACAATGAGCAGTTCTTC. This sequence encodes CASSDYPSGGAYNEQFF.

The CDR3 region is CASSTMSPGANVLTF. In DNA form, the CDR3 reads TGTGCCAGCAGCACGATGTCACCTGGGGCCAACGTCCTGACTTTC. The chain employs TRBV28 and TRBJ2-6; D unresolved. The CDR3 is 15 amino acids. CDR1 MDHEN and CDR2 SYDVKM come from the germline V gene. V lost 6 bases to trimming and J lost 2 bases, with 11 bases between them.

This chain uses TRBV20-1 with TRBJ2-3, with D unclear. Trimming stripped 4 bases from V and 4 bases from J, with 3 bases between. CDR1 and CDR2 (germline): DFQATT, SNEGSKA (reference sequence). This CDR3 is 10 amino acids long. The CDR3 loop is CSANSDTQYF. The CDR3 DNA reads as TGCAGTGCTAATTCAGATACGCAGTATTTT.